The 10 T cell receptor beta chains given below trace back to one sample, sequenced in a study of cytomegalovirus exposure and HLA in healthy donors. The PCR used 60 Vbeta and 13 Jbeta primers. The protocol was immunoSEQ multiplex PCR, while the TCRdb copy is restricted to in-frame clones and leaves out a portion. The data hold approximately 90,000 clones, with around 79% observed a single time. Sample: PBMCs. Receptors were obtained from a middle-aged woman in good health and CMV-seronegative.

The V and J genes are TRBV21-1 and TRBJ1-1; the listed D gene, TRBD1, was not tested against the DNA. TRBV21-1 is flagged as a pseudogene. The CDR3 spans 16 residues. CDR3 sequence (DNA): TGTGCCAGCAGCAAGCTTCGTGGCAGGATCCACACTGAAGCTTTCTTT. Its translation: CASSKLRGRIHTEAFF.

This clone has only one observation. This chain connects TRBV2 to TRBJ2-5; D may be TRBD1 (5 bases). In germline, CDR1 is SNHLY, CDR2 FYNNEI. This CDR3 comprises 14 residues. V dropped 4 bases and J dropped 3 bases, with 12 bases sitting between them. Here the CDR3 DNA reads TGTGCCAGCAGTGTAGTAGGGGTTGAAGAGACCCAGTACTTC. Its protein is CASSVVGVEETQYF.

Only a few counts were recorded for this clone. The chain combines TRBV2 with TRBJ2-3; 8 bases are shared with TRBD1. This CDR3 has 16 amino acids. The V and J ends lost 4 bases and 2 bases, in that order; junction bases with no gene match: 8. Germline V gene lookup returns CDR1 SNHLY and CDR2 FYNNEI. The chain's CDR3 is CASSGWQGAFTDTQYF. The CDR3 DNA is TGTGCCAGCAGTGGGTGGCAGGGGGCTTTCACAGATACGCAGTATTTT. Together with reference TRBV2 and TRBJ2-3, the CDR3 gives the full variable domain: EPEVTQTPSHQVTQMGQEVILRCVPISNHLYFYWYRQILGQKVEFLVSFYNNEISEKSEIFDDQFSVERPDGSNFTLKIRSTKLEDSAMYFCASSGWQGAFTDTQYFGPGTRLTVL.

CDR3 protein: CASSLGTPVDTF. The CDR3 DNA sequence: TGTGCCAGCAGCCTAGGGACACCGGTGGACACCTTC. This chain connects TRBV5-6 to TRBJ1-2, with a tentative D call TRBD1 (6 bases). The germline V and J ends were trimmed by 4 bases and 12 bases, with 16 bases remaining between them. The CDR3 covers 12 residues. Looked up from germline, CDR1 is SGHDT and CDR2 is YYEEEE.

This chain joins TRBV5-1 and TRBJ2-5; TRBD1 might be the D (7 bases). The ends were cut back, 5 bases at V and 5 bases at J, with 16 bases in the middle. The CDR3 has 14 amino acids. The germline CDR1 and CDR2 sequences are SGHRS and YFSETQ. This CDR3 reads CASREQGGRETQYF. The CDR3 DNA reads TGCGCCAGCAGAGAGCAGGGGGGCCGGGAGACCCAGTACTTC.

The CDR3 spells CASSLWGDGYTF. CDR3 sequence (DNA): TGCGCCAGCAGCTTGTGGGGCGATGGCTACACCTTC. The chain links TRBV5-1 to TRBJ1-2; D possibly corresponds to TRBD1 (5 bases). This CDR3 comprises 12 residues. Trimming cost V 1 base and J 6 bases, with 7 bases left between them. Germline V gene lookup returns CDR1 SGHRS and CDR2 YFSETQ.

A word on this clone: The junction and the germline gene differ at one end; a read error may be behind it. The CDR3 is CAGRTGVQPQHF. The CDR3 nucleotides read TGTGCCGGCAGGACAGGGGTTCAGCCCCAGCATTTT. The rearrangement uses TRBV2 and TRBJ1-5; the match to TRBD1 covers 9 bases. CDR3 length equals 12 residues. Germline CDR1 SNHLY, CDR2 FYNNEI.

The chain joins TRBV6-6 to TRBJ2-3, with D unresolved. Between the trimmed V and J ends, which lost 4 bases and 5 bases, there was a span of 4 bases. CDR1 and CDR2 (germline): MNHNY, SVGAGI (reference sequence). The CDR3 contains 11 residues. CDR3 nucleotide sequence: TGTGCCAGCAGTTGGCAAGATACGCAGTATTTT. It codes for CASSWQDTQYF.

The V and J genes are TRBV5-4 and TRBJ2-7, with TRBD1 matching 8 bases. Looked up from germline, CDR1 is SGHNT and CDR2 is YYREEE (reference sequence). The CDR3 loop spans 17 amino acids. V shed 0 bases, J shed 1 base, and the junction held 9 bases outside the gene matches. The CDR3 DNA reads as TGTGCCAGCAGCTTGGCAGGAGGACAGGGCTTATCCTACGAGCAGTACTTC. Amino acid sequence: CASSLAGGQGLSYEQYF.

A remark on this clone: A junction end diverges from the germline sequence, so it may reflect a read error. The V gene is TRBV7-9, the J gene TRBJ2-5, with D unresolved. CDR1 SEHNR and CDR2 FQNEAQ come from the germline V gene (reference sequence). The CDR3 runs 13 residues. The CDR3: CASSLAPRQERHF. CDR3 coding DNA: TGTGCCAGCAGCTTAGCTCCCCGGCAGGAACGCCACTTC.